These 6 T cell receptor beta chains share one sample of origin, sequenced in a study of cytomegalovirus exposure and HLA in healthy donors. Both 60 Vbeta primers and 13 Jbeta primers went into the PCR. Libraries were prepared by immunoSEQ multiplex PCR; TCRdb keeps only in-frame clonotypes and omits some of them. The table includes over 150,000 clones, about three quarters detected once. Input material: PBMCs. The receptors here all came from a woman under 40 in good health and CMV-seronegative.

This sequence joins TRBV7-2 and TRBJ2-5; D may be TRBD1 (5 bases). The J call may not be correct, given that the DNA end is closer to TRBJ2-7. Germline CDR1 SGHTA, CDR2 FQGNSA. This CDR3 contains 13 residues. CDR3 DNA sequence: TGTGCCAGCAGCTTAGACAGGTTAAACGAGCAGTACTTC. Amino acids: CASSLDRLNEQYF.

J is TRBJ2-1 and V is TRBV25-1; tentatively, D is TRBD1 (5 bases). V lost 3 bases, J lost 8 bases, and 17 bases lay in between. The CDR3 contains 15 residues. The germline CDR1 and CDR2 sequences are MGHDK and SYGVNS. The CDR3 loop is CASSDPLRTRDEQFF. The CDR3 nucleotides are TGTGCCAGCAGTGACCCCCTCCGGACAAGAGATGAGCAGTTCTTC.

The chain joins TRBV4-1 to TRBJ2-7, with D maybe TRBD1 (6 bases). Germline lookup yields CDR1 MGHRA and CDR2 YSYEKL. The V and J ends lost 6 bases and 1 base respectively, with 10 bases between them. This CDR3 spans 13 amino acids. The CDR3 protein is CASSGTNSYEQYF. The DNA of the CDR3 is TGCGCCAGCAGTGGGACAAATTCCTACGAGCAGTACTTC.

The chain carries TRBV14 and TRBJ2-7; D uncertain. CDR1 and CDR2 from the germline V gene are SGHDN and FVKESK. The CDR3 extends over 14 amino acids. Trimming stripped 1 base from V and 3 bases from J, with 10 bases between. The CDR3 sequence: CASSQVEKHYEQYF. CDR3 nucleotide sequence: TGTGCCAGCAGCCAAGTCGAGAAGCACTACGAGCAGTACTTC.

V usage is TRBV5-1 and J usage is TRBJ2-2; 12 nucleotides line up with TRBD2. The ends lost 4 bases at V and 4 bases at J; junction bases unmatched: 11. The CDR3 length is 18 residues. CDR1 is SGHRS, CDR2 YFSETQ, per germline. CDR3 residues: CASSTASGRALGTGELFF. The CDR3 DNA sequence: TGCGCCAGCAGCACCGCTAGCGGGAGGGCCCTAGGCACCGGGGAGCTGTTTTTT.

The rearrangement uses TRBV7-3 and TRBJ2-3, with D tentatively TRBD2 (7 bases). The CDR3 length is 15 residues. Germline V gene sequence: CDR1 SGHTA, CDR2 FQGTGA. Deletions cut 5 bases from V and 5 bases from J, with 17 bases between. CDR3 bases: TGTGCCAGCAGCCCCATAGGGGGGGCCGGAGATACGCAGTATTTT. Protein product: CASSPIGGAGDTQYF.